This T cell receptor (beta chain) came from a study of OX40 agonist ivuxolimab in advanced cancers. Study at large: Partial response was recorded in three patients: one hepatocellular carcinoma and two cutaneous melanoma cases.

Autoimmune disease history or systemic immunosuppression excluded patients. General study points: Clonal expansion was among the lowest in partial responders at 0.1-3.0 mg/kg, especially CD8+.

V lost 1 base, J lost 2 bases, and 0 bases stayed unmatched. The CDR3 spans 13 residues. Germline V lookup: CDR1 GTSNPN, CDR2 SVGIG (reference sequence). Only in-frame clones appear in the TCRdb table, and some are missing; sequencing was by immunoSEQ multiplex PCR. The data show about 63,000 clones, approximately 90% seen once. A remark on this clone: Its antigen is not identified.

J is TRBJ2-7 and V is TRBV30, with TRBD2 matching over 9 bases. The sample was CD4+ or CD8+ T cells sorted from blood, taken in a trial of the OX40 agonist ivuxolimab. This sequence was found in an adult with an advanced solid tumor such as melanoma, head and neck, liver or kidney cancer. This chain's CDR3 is CAWSGTSAYEQYF. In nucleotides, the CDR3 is TGTGCCTGGAGTGGGACTAGCGCCTACGAGCAGTACTTC.